Listed here are 21 T cell receptor beta chains from one sample, sequenced in a study of T cell responses to AZD1222 COVID-19 vaccine. Data came from immunoSEQ multiplex PCR; TCRdb stores just in-frame clones and leaves some out. The sample lists 150,000 or so clones, about 85% seen once, with more than 6.5% in the top ten. This specimen consisted of peripheral blood, obtained after recovery from COVID-19. The receptors were gathered from an adult who had recovered from COVID-19.

The chain couples TRBV9 to TRBJ2-2; 12 bases align to TRBD2. J lost 0 bases, V lost 3 bases, and 6 bases had no gene match. Germline V gives CDR1 SGDLS, CDR2 YYNGEE. There are 18 residues in the CDR3. CDR3 sequence (DNA): TGTGCCAGCAGCGGCTCTAGCGGGGGGGCGTCGAACACCGGGGAGCTGTTTTTT. This sequence encodes CASSGSSGGASNTGELFF.

The V and J genes are TRBV7-9 and TRBJ2-2; 10 bases line up with TRBD1. Per germline, CDR1 SEHNR and CDR2 FQNEAQ (reference sequence). There are 16 residues in the CDR3. The J segment lost 4 bases and the V segment lost 6 bases, leaving 8 bases of the junction unmatched. The CDR3 bases are TGTGCCAGCAGGTTGGGACAGGGGTTAAGCACCGGGGAGCTGTTTTTT. Protein product: CASRLGQGLSTGELFF.

V and J are TRBV2 and TRBJ1-5; 7 bases match TRBD1. V was pared by 5 bases and J by 5 bases, with 6 bases of the junction left unmatched. Germline CDR1 reads SNHLY; CDR2 reads FYNNEI. The CDR3 length is 14 residues. Here the CDR3 DNA reads TGTGCCAGCAGTTCTAGGGACAGCTATCAGCCCCAGCATTTT. It encodes CASSSRDSYQPQHF.

This clone has just one count. The chain has TRBV5-1 and TRBJ2-5, with 9 bases matching TRBD1. This CDR3 spans 17 amino acids. The germline V gene encodes CDR1 SGHRS and CDR2 YFSETQ. After removal of 4 bases from V and 5 bases from J, the junction contained 15 bases not matched to a gene. CDR3 region: CASSPSRLSQGAETQYF. The CDR3 region has the DNA TGCGCCAGCAGCCCGTCCCGTTTATCACAGGGGGCGGAGACCCAGTACTTC.

This chain links TRBV4-3 with TRBJ1-1, with D uncertain. V lost 1 base and J 4 bases, leaving 4 bases between the germline ends. CDR1 is LGHNA and CDR2 is YSLEER in the germline V gene. The CDR3 extends over 12 amino acids. DNA for the CDR3: TGCGCCAGCAGCCAAGTCGGCACTGAAGCTTTCTTT. Translated: CASSQVGTEAFF.

The chain joins TRBV19 to TRBJ2-4; 7 bases align to TRBD1. The CDR3 is made up of 13 amino acids. V shed 7 bases, J shed 8 bases, and the junction held 8 bases outside the gene matches. The V gene's germline CDR1 is LNHDA and CDR2 SQIVND (reference sequence). CDR3 amino acids: CASMVRGRDIQYF. CDR3 bases: TGTGCCAGTATGGTCAGGGGGAGAGACATTCAGTACTTC.

The genes are TRBV5-4 and TRBJ2-5; D possibly uses TRBD1 or TRBD2 (5 bases each). This CDR3 spans 14 amino acids. Germline CDR1 reads SGHNT; CDR2 reads YYREEE (reference sequence). V was pared by 2 bases and J by 3 bases, with 11 bases between. CDR3 region: CASSLSGTEETQYF. CDR3 coding DNA: TGTGCCAGCAGCTTATCCGGGACGGAAGAGACCCAGTACTTC.

The chain carries TRBV19 and TRBJ2-1; TRBD2 aligns across 7 bases. Germline values: CDR1 LNHDA, CDR2 SQIVND (reference sequence). CDR3 length: 15 amino acids. Trimming at V came to 11 bases and at J to 2 bases, leaving 12 bases not matched to a gene. The CDR3: CASREGLSTYNEQFF. The CDR3 DNA is TGTGCCTCCAGGGAGGGCCTCAGCACCTACAATGAGCAGTTCTTC.

With regard to this clone: Germline is not matched at one junction end, which may reflect a read error. V usage is TRBV9 and J usage is TRBJ1-4; weak D call: TRBD1 (6 bases). Per germline, CDR1 SGDLS and CDR2 YYNGEE. The CDR3 is 15 residues long. The CDR3 here is CASSPDGGRNGKLFF. CDR3 in DNA: TGTGCCAGCAGCCCGGACGGGGGCCGGAATGGAAAACTGTTTTTT.

The chain is built from TRBV6-6 and TRBJ1-1; D call uncertain. The germline V gene has CDR1 MNHNY and CDR2 SVGAGI (reference sequence). The CDR3 loop spans 13 amino acids. V was clipped by 8 bases and J by 3 bases, with 13 bases between them. CDR3 coding DNA: TGTGCCAGCTCCCCAGACGGTGACACTGAAGCTTTCTTT. Residues: CASSPDGDTEAFF.

The J gene is TRBJ2-3, the V gene TRBV27, with D tentatively TRBD2 (7 bases). There are 18 residues in the CDR3. Trimming removed 6 bases at V and 4 bases at J, with 26 bases between. The germline V gene has CDR1 MNHEY and CDR2 SMNVEV (reference sequence). CDR3 DNA sequence: TGTGCCAGCAGATTAAGGGGGAGGGCCGGTGATCGCCCAGATACGCAGTATTTT. Its protein is CASRLRGRAGDRPDTQYF.

The chain combines TRBV18 with TRBJ2-3; possibly TRBD1 or TRBD2 for D (5 bases each). Trimming took 6 bases from V and 2 from J, leaving 9 bases between them. The CDR3 spans 13 residues. Germline values: CDR1 KGHSH, CDR2 LQKENI. The CDR3 sequence: CASSYGTTDTQYF. The CDR3, as DNA: TGTGCCAGCTCCTACGGGACCACAGATACGCAGTATTTT.

The chain couples TRBV6-5 to TRBJ1-3; D gene ambiguous. The CDR3 covers 15 residues. Germline CDR1 and CDR2: MNHEY and SVGAGI. V was cut by 5 bases and J by 0 bases, with 11 bases left in between. This CDR3 reads CASSPQVNSGNTIYF. CDR3 bases: TGTGCCAGCAGTCCCCAGGTCAACTCTGGAAACACCATATATTTT.

This chain uses TRBV25-1 with TRBJ1-2; 8 nucleotides agree with TRBD1. V dropped 1 base and J dropped 4; count of bases not matched to a gene: 2. CDR1 is MGHDK, CDR2 SYGVNS, per germline. The CDR3 has 14 amino acids. CDR3 protein: CASSEWTGSYGYTF. The CDR3 bases are TGTGCCAGCAGTGAATGGACAGGGTCCTATGGCTACACCTTC.

By its share, this clone is medium-sized. The rearrangement joins TRBV7-9 to TRBJ2-5, with 7 bases lining up with TRBD1. The germline gives CDR1 SEHNR, CDR2 FQNEAQ (reference sequence). V was clipped by 4 bases and J by 2 bases; unmatched bases: 7. The CDR3 runs to 15 residues. This chain's CDR3 is CASSYTRGPQETQYF. The CDR3 DNA sequence: TGTGCCAGCAGCTACACGAGGGGGCCGCAAGAGACCCAGTACTTC.

This chain connects TRBV28 to TRBJ1-2; D is possibly TRBD1 (6 bases). Looked up from germline, CDR1 is MDHEN and CDR2 is SYDVKM. The V end lost 5 bases, the J end lost 10 bases, and 23 bases lay between the germline ends. This CDR3 spans 15 amino acids. As DNA, the CDR3 is TGTGCCAGCAGTCCCCTTAGGGGGGGCGTGGGTCACTACACCTTC. Residues: CASSPLRGGVGHYTF.

V usage is TRBV29-1 and J usage is TRBJ1-1; 8 nucleotides line up with TRBD1. The CDR3 loop spans 15 amino acids. With V trimmed by 7 bases and J by 0 bases, 10 bases remained unmatched. Germline V gene lookup returns CDR1 SQVTM and CDR2 ANQGSEA. The CDR3 sequence: CSGRQGWGMNTEAFF. CDR3 bases: TGCAGCGGAAGACAGGGGTGGGGTATGAACACTGAAGCTTTCTTT.

The genes are TRBV4-2 and TRBJ2-2, with a possible D match to TRBD2 (5 bases). The germline gives CDR1 LGHNA, CDR2 YNFKEQ. The CDR3 loop spans 16 amino acids. Between the trimmed V and J ends, which lost 1 base and 3 bases, there was a span of 12 bases. The DNA for the CDR3 is TGTGCCAGCAGCCAAGGTAGGCCGCGGGACACCGGGGAGCTGTTTTTT. This sequence encodes CASSQGRPRDTGELFF.

This chain links TRBV6-5 with TRBJ1-5; maybe TRBD1 (5 bases). Germline V gives CDR1 MNHEY, CDR2 SVGAGI. This CDR3 region has 15 residues. Trimming pared 3 bases from V and 5 bases from J, leaving 14 bases between. This chain's CDR3 is CASSYSAGADQPQHF. CDR3 nucleotide sequence: TGTGCCAGCAGTTATTCGGCCGGGGCCGATCAGCCCCAGCATTTT.

The chain uses TRBV5-1 and TRBJ1-3; 9 bases map to TRBD1. V lost 5 bases and J lost 4; bases outside the gene matches: 4. The CDR3 is 14 amino acids. Germline assignment: CDR1 SGHRS and CDR2 YFSETQ. The chain's CDR3 is CASRGTGTGNTIYF. The CDR3 DNA reads as TGCGCCAGCAGAGGGACAGGGACGGGAAACACCATATATTTT.

CDR3 sequence reads: CASSGETQYF. CDR3 sequence (DNA): TGCGCCAGCAGTGGGGAGACCCAGTACTTC. The rearrangement joins TRBV5-1 to TRBJ2-5; the D is unclear. V dropped 5 bases and J dropped 5 bases, with 4 bases sitting between them. This CDR3 has 10 residues. The germline CDR1 and CDR2 sequences are SGHRS and YFSETQ.